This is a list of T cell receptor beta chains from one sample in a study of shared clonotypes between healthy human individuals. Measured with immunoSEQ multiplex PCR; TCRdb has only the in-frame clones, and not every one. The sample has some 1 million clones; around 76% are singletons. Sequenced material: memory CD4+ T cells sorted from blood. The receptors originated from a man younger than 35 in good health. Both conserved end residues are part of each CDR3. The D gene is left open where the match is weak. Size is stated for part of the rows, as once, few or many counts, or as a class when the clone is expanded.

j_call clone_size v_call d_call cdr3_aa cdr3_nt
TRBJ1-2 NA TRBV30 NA CAWSVDRYGYTF TGTGCCTGGAGTGTGGACCGTTATGGCTACACCTTC
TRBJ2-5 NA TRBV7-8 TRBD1 CASSPQGPGAQYF TGTGCCAGCAGTCCACAGGGGCCAGGCGCCCAGTACTTC
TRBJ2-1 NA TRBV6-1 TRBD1 CASSESRTGDNEQFF TGTGCCAGCAGTGAATCTCGGACAGGGGACAATGAGCAGTTCTTC
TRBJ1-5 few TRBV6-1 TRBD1 CASSGGQGSNQPQHF TGTGCCAGCAGTGGGGGACAGGGGAGCAATCAGCCCCAGCATTTT
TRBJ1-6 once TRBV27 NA CASSLKQAGSSPLHF TGTGCCAGCAGTTTAAAACAGGCTGGGAGTTCACCCCTCCACTTT
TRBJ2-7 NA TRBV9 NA CASSAIQDGEQYF TGTGCCAGCAGCGCGATCCAGGACGGCGAGCAGTACTTC
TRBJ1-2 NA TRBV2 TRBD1 CASSTDRPRNYGYTF TGTGCCAGCAGTACGGACAGGCCGAGGAACTATGGCTACACCTTC
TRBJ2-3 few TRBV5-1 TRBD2 CASREGASGTTDTQYF TGCGCCAGCAGGGAGGGGGCTAGCGGGACCACAGATACGCAGTATTTT
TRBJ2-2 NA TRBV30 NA CAWKRNRLTGELFF TGTGCCTGGAAGAGGAACAGATTAACCGGGGAGCTGTTTTTT
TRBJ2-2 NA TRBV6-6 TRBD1 CASSLDRGSTGELFF TGTGCCAGCAGCCTGGACAGGGGAAGTACCGGGGAGCTGTTTTTT
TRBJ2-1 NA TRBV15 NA CATSMGYNEQFF TGTGCCACCAGCATGGGCTACAATGAGCAGTTCTTC
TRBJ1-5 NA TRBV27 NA CASSFRDLPQHF TGTGCCAGCAGTTTTCGCGATCTGCCGCAGCATTTT
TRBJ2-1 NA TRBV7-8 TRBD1 CASSERTGASYNEQFF TGTGCCAGCAGCGAAAGGACAGGGGCGTCCTACAATGAGCAGTTCTTC
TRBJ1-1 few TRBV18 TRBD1 CASSPTGAVTEAFF TGTGCCAGCTCCCCGACAGGGGCCGTCACTGAAGCTTTCTTT
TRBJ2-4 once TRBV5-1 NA CASSPLSEVGNIQYF TGCGCCAGCAGCCCGTTGTCGGAGGTTGGGAACATTCAGTACTTC
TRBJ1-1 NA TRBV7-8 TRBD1 CASSFRGGTEAFF TGTGCCAGCAGCTTCAGGGGGGGAACTGAAGCTTTCTTT
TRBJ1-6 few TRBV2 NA CASMRRGNSPLHF TGTGCCAGCATGAGGAGGGGTAATTCACCCCTCCACTTT
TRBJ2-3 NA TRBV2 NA CASSLYLRGLTDTQYF TGTGCCAGCAGTCTCTACTTGCGGGGGCTCACAGATACGCAGTATTTT
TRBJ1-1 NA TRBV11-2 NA CASSPNRAMNTEAFF TGTGCCAGCAGCCCAAACAGGGCGATGAACACTGAAGCTTTCTTT
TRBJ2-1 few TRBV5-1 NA CASSLGGGSSYNEQFF TGCGCCAGCAGCTTGGGTGGGGGGAGCTCCTACAATGAGCAGTTCTTC